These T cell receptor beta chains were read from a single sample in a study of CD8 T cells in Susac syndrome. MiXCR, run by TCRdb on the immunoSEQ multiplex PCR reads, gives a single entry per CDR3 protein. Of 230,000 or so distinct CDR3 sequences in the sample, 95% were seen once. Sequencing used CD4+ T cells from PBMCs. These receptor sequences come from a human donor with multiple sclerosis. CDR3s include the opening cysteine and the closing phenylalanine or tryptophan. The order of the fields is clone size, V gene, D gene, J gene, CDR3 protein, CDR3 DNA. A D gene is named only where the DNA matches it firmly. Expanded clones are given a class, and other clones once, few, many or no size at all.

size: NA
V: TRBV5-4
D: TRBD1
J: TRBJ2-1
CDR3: CASSARQGERSEQFF
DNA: TGTGCCAGCAGCGCACGACAGGGTGAAAGGTCTGAGCAGTTCTTC

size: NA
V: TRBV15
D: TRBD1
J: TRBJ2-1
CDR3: CATSRDYDRVKRDEQFF
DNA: TGTGCCACCAGCAGAGATTACGACAGGGTAAAGAGGGATGAGCAGTTCTTC

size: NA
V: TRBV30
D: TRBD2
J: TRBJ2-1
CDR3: CAWSVGLPNEQFF
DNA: TGTGCCTGGAGTGTGGGACTACCCAATGAGCAGTTCTTC

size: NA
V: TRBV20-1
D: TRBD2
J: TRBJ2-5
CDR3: CSADDGTSGRETQYF
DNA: TGCAGTGCTGATGACGGGACTAGCGGGAGGGAGACCCAGTACTTC

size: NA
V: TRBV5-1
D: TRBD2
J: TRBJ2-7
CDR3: CASSFSGFVYEQYF
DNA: TGCGCCAGCAGCTTTAGCGGGTTCGTGTACGAGCAGTACTTC

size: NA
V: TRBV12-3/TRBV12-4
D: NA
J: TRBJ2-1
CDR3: CASSPSRDFYNEQFF
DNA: TGTGCCAGCAGCCCTTCCCGGGACTTCTACAATGAGCAGTTCTTC

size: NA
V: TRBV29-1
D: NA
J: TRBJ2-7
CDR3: CSVAQLDEQYF
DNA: TGCAGCGTTGCACAGCTGGACGAGCAGTACTTC

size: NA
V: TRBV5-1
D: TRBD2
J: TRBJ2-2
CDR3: CASRTTSGNTGELFF
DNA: TGCGCCAGCAGAACCACTAGCGGGAACACCGGGGAGCTGTTTTTT

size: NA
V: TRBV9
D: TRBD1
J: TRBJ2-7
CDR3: CASSVEGQGAYEQYF
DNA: TGTGCCAGCAGCGTAGAGGGACAGGGTGCCTACGAGCAGTACTTC

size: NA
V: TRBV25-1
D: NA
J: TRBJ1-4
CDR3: CASSGGYGTEKLFF
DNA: TGTGCCAGCAGTGGTGGTTACGGGACTGAAAAACTGTTTTTT

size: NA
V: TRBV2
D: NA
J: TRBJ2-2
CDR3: CASRGQLTTGGELFF
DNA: TGTGCCAGCCGGGGACAACTAACGACGGGCGGGGAGCTGTTTTTT

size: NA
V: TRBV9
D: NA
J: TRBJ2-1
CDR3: CASSGPGGLMAHNEQFF
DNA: TGTGCCAGCAGCGGACCCGGGGGCCTGATGGCGCACAATGAGCAGTTCTTC

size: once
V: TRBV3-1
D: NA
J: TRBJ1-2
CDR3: CASMAGKSGYTF
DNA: TGTGCCAGCATGGCCGGGAAATCGGGCTACACCTTC

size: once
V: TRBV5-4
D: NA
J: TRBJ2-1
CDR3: CASSGSGGVGEQFF
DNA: TGTGCCAGCAGCGGTAGCGGCGGGGTTGGTGAGCAGTTCTTC

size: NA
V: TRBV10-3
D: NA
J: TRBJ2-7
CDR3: CAISGSGTSSSYEQYF
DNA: TGTGCCATCAGTGGCTCCGGGACAAGCAGCTCCTACGAGCAGTACTTC

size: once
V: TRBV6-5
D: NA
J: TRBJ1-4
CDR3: CASSPGDNNEKLFF
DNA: TGTGCCAGCAGCCCAGGAGACAATAATGAAAAACTGTTTTTT

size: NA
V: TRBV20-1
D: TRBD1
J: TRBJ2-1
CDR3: CSARYRGSSYNEQFF
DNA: TGCAGTGCTAGATACAGGGGAAGCTCCTACAATGAGCAGTTCTTC

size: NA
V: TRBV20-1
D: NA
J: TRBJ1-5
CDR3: CSASLANQPQHF
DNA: TGCAGTGCTAGCTTGGCCAATCAGCCCCAGCATTTT

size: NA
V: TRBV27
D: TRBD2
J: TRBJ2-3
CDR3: CASSFWAGGRTDTQYF
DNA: TGTGCCAGCAGTTTTTGGGCGGGAGGCCGCACAGATACGCAGTATTTT

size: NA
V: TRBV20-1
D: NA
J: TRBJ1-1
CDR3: CSASKGSTEAFF
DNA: TGCAGTGCTAGTAAGGGCTCCACTGAAGCTTTCTTT

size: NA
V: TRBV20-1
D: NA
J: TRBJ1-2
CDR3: CSASQRVTANYGYTF
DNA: TGCAGTGCTAGTCAACGCGTTACAGCTAACTATGGCTACACCTTC

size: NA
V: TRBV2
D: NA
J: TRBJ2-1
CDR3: CASGRTYNEQFF
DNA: TGTGCCAGCGGAAGGACTTACAATGAGCAGTTCTTC

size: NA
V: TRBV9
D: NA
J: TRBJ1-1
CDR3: CASSESFRNTEAFF
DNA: TGTGCCAGCAGCGAGTCCTTCAGGAACACTGAAGCTTTCTTT

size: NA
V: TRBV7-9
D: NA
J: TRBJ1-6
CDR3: CASSFGSSPNSPLHF
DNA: TGTGCCAGCAGCTTCGGTTCCAGTCCTAATTCACCCCTCCACTTT

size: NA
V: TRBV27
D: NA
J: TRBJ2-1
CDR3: CASSSRRGGNEQFF
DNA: TGTGCCAGCAGTTCCAGGAGGGGTGGCAATGAGCAGTTCTTC

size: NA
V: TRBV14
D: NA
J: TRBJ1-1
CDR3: CASSHDIWTEAFF
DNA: TGTGCCAGCAGCCACGACATTTGGACTGAAGCTTTCTTT

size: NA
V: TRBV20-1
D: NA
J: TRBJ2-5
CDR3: CSARASGRETQYF
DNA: TGCAGTGCTAGAGCTAGTGGGCGTGAGACCCAGTACTTC

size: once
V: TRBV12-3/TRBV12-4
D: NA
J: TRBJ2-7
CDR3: CASMGAGPYEQYF
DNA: TGTGCCAGCATGGGAGCAGGGCCCTACGAGCAGTACTTC

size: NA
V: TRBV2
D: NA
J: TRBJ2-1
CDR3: CASSERASPTAEQFF
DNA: TGTGCCAGCAGTGAAAGGGCTAGCCCCACGGCTGAGCAGTTCTTC

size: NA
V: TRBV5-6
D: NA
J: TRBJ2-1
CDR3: CASSFRGVSYNEQFF
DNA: TGTGCCAGCAGCTTCCGAGGGGTATCCTACAATGAGCAGTTCTTC

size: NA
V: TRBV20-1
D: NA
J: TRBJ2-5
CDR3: CSARGVQSLQETQYF
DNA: TGCAGTGCTAGGGGGGTGCAATCCCTACAAGAGACCCAGTACTTC

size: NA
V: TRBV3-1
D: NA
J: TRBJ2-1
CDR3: CASSPYTTSYNEQFF
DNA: TGTGCCAGCAGCCCGTATACTACCTCCTACAATGAGCAGTTCTTC

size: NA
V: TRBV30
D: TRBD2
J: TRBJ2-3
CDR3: CAWTKGGRGADTQYF
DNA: TGTGCCTGGACGAAGGGCGGGAGAGGGGCAGATACGCAGTATTTT